This T cell receptor beta chain was recorded in a study of patients and donors after allogeneic stem cell transplantation. Only one count was recorded for this clonotype. Per germline, CDR1 DFQATT and CDR2 SNEGSKA (reference sequence). The CDR3 length is 17 residues. J was trimmed by 6 bases and V by 6 bases; bases with no gene match: 19. TCRdb called the RT-PCR reads again in MiXCR, with one record for every CDR3 protein. The repertoire consists of about 160,000 distinct CDR3 sequences, with 30% occurring once and the leading ten covering less than 3.5%. This TCR was sampled from a human donor who was either an allogeneic HSCT recipient or a stem cell or donor lymphocyte infusion donor (not recorded which). It is not recorded whose cells these are; they may come from a transplant donor. The sequencing sample was made of blood, either unsorted or a sorted T cell fraction (not recorded which). V is TRBV20-1 and J is TRBJ2-1; TRBD1 matches 8 bases. The CDR3 region has the DNA TGCAGTGCCCTCCCAGTCCTGGACAGGGATTTACGCAATGAGCAGTTCTTC. Amino acids: CSALPVLDRDLRNEQFF.